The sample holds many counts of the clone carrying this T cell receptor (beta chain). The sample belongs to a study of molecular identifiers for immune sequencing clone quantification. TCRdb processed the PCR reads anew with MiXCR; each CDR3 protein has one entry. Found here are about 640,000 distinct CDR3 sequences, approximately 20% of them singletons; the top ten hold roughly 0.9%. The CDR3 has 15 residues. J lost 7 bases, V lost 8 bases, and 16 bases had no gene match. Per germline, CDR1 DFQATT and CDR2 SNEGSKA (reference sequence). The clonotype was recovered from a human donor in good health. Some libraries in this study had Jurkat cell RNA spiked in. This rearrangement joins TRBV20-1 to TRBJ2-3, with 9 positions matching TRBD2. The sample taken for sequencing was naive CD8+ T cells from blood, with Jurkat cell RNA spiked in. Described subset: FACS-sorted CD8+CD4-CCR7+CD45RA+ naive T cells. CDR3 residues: CSTARVREGQNTQYF. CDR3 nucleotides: TGCAGTACAGCTAGGGTGCGGGAGGGCCAAAATACGCAGTATTTT.